The rows below give T cell receptor beta chains drawn from one sample of a study of human T cells and chemical hapten exposure. TCRdb processed the RACE reads anew with MiXCR; each CDR3 protein has one entry. The data contain roughly 64,000 distinct CDR3 sequences, 11% of them singletons. The specimen comprised whole blood, sampled in connection with sensitization to the hapten diphenylcyclopropenone (DPC). The receptors originated from a woman in her thirties or forties with alopecia areata. Some clones in this sample may be carry-over from other donors' samples. Each CDR3 is given with its conserved first and last residue. D genes are given only for firm matches. Size values are once, few and many counts, or a class for expanded clones, and some rows have none.

V: TRBV6-6
size: many
J: TRBJ2-7
D: TRBD2
CDR3: CASTILAGGREQYF
DNA: TGTGCCAGCACCATACTAGCGGGAGGGCGCGAGCAGTACTTC

V: TRBV7-9
size: few
J: TRBJ2-1
D: .
CDR3: CASSLDGGRNFLDEQFF
DNA: TGTGCCAGCAGCTTAGACGGCGGGCGTAACTTTCTCGATGAGCAGTTCTTC

V: TRBV7-8
size: many
J: TRBJ2-7
D: .
CDR3: CASSLAQGEQYF
DNA: TGTGCCAGCAGCTTAGCGCAAGGCGAGCAGTACTTC

V: TRBV7-8
size: many
J: TRBJ2-7
D: .
CDR3: CASSLTIGSPYEQYF
DNA: TGTGCCAGCAGCTTAACCATCGGGTCCCCCTACGAGCAGTACTTC

V: TRBV19
size: few
J: TRBJ2-2
D: .
CDR3: CASPAGGRQGNTGELFF
DNA: TGTGCCAGTCCGGCCGGGGGGAGACAGGGAAACACCGGGGAGCTGTTTTTT

V: TRBV2
size: few
J: TRBJ2-5
D: .
CDR3: CATTRGTETQYF
DNA: TGTGCCACTACGAGAGGGACAGAGACCCAGTACTTC

V: TRBV15
size: .
J: TRBJ2-2
D: TRBD1
CDR3: CATSRDRGRTGELFF
DNA: TGTGCCACCAGCCGGGACAGGGGTAGGACCGGGGAGCTGTTTTTT

V: TRBV18
size: many
J: TRBJ2-1
D: TRBD2
CDR3: CASSPRLAGAGVWNEQFF
DNA: TGTGCCAGCTCACCCCGGCTAGCGGGAGCGGGGGTATGGAATGAGCAGTTCTTC

V: TRBV11-1
size: many
J: TRBJ2-1
D: .
CDR3: CASSLADEQFF
DNA: TGTGCCAGCAGCTTAGCTGATGAGCAGTTCTTC

V: TRBV21-1
size: many
J: TRBJ2-1
D: .
CDR3: CASRRDRGPYNEQFF
DNA: TGTGCCAGCAGAAGGGACAGGGGCCCCTACAATGAGCAGTTCTTC

V: TRBV29-1
size: many
J: TRBJ2-3
D: TRBD2
CDR3: CSGRLAGGVTDTQYF
DNA: TGCAGCGGCCGACTAGCGGGGGGCGTCACAGATACGCAGTATTTT

V: TRBV27
size: .
J: TRBJ2-7
D: TRBD1
CDR3: CASSPPPRTGQSSYEQYF
DNA: TGTGCCAGCAGTCCGCCCCCCAGGACAGGGCAGAGCTCCTACGAGCAGTACTTC

V: TRBV5-6
size: .
J: TRBJ2-2
D: .
CDR3: CANSLGRRANTGELFF
DNA: TGTGCCAACAGCTTGGGACGGAGGGCGAACACCGGGGAGCTGTTTTTT

V: TRBV5-6
size: many
J: TRBJ2-2
D: .
CDR3: CASSFYPGELFF
DNA: TGTGCCAGCAGCTTTTATCCCGGGGAGCTGTTTTTT

V: TRBV5-5
size: many
J: TRBJ2-5
D: .
CDR3: CASSLAVAGALQETQYF
DNA: TGTGCCAGCAGCTTGGCGGTAGCTGGAGCTCTCCAAGAGACCCAGTACTTC

V: TRBV12-3/TRBV12-4
size: .
J: TRBJ1-5
D: .
CDR3: CASSLVAVSNQPQHF
DNA: TGTGCCAGCAGTTTAGTTGCTGTTAGCAATCAGCCCCAGCATTTT

V: TRBV10-3
size: few
J: TRBJ1-5
D: .
CDR3: CAISELADNQPQHF
DNA: TGTGCCATCAGTGAATTGGCAGACAATCAGCCCCAGCATTTT

V: TRBV7-9
size: many
J: TRBJ2-5
D: .
CDR3: CASSLAGSLETQYF
DNA: TGTGCCAGCAGCTTAGCGGGTAGCTTGGAGACCCAGTACTTC

V: TRBV18
size: many
J: TRBJ1-2
D: .
CDR3: CASSPSPVPGYTF
DNA: TGTGCCAGCTCTCCCAGTCCTGTCCCAGGCTACACCTTC

V: TRBV11-2
size: many
J: TRBJ2-2
D: TRBD2
CDR3: CASSFRAGGANTGELFF
DNA: TGTGCCAGCAGCTTTAGGGCGGGAGGCGCGAACACCGGGGAGCTGTTTTTT

V: TRBV29-1
size: .
J: TRBJ2-1
D: TRBD1
CDR3: CSAGTGGYNEQFF
DNA: TGCAGCGCCGGGACAGGAGGGTACAATGAGCAGTTCTTC

V: TRBV7-2
size: many
J: TRBJ1-3
D: .
CDR3: CASSLNRAPGNTIYF
DNA: TGTGCCAGCAGCCTTAACAGGGCTCCTGGAAACACCATATATTTT

V: TRBV28
size: .
J: TRBJ2-5
D: .
CDR3: CASREETQYF
DNA: TGTGCCAGCAGGGAGGAGACCCAGTACTTC

V: TRBV6-1
size: few
J: TRBJ1-5
D: .
CDR3: CASSVSNQPQHF
DNA: TGTGCCAGCAGTGTTAGCAATCAGCCCCAGCATTTT

V: TRBV7-8
size: many
J: TRBJ1-1
D: .
CDR3: CASSPDRGRTEAFF
DNA: TGTGCCAGCAGCCCTGACCGGGGGCGGACTGAAGCTTTCTTT

V: TRBV3-1
size: many
J: TRBJ2-2
D: .
CDR3: CASSQGRDVDGELFF
DNA: TGTGCCAGCAGCCAAGGCAGAGATGTCGACGGGGAGCTGTTTTTT

V: TRBV12-3/TRBV12-4
size: many
J: TRBJ2-3
D: .
CDR3: CASSSLLTDTQYF
DNA: TGTGCCAGCAGTTCTTTGCTAACAGATACGCAGTATTTT